The 30 T cell receptor beta chains below all came from one sample that was sequenced in a study of beta chain features in type 1 diabetes. Expressed TCRB transcripts were sequenced because the isolated RNA had all been reverse transcribed beforehand. Produced via immunoSEQ multiplex PCR; TCRdb's table is partial and in-frame only. The sample consists of around 250,000 clones, 13% to 15% of them appearing once. The sequenced sample consisted of naive CD4+ T cells from blood. Receptors originate from a woman between 40 and 50 years old in good health.

V is TRBV5-1 and J is TRBJ2-7; 8 nucleotides match TRBD1. Trimming took 3 bases from V and 7 from J; bases not matched to a gene: 12. Per the germline V gene, CDR1 is SGHRS and CDR2 is YFSETQ. The CDR3 has 15 amino acids. The CDR3 nucleotides are TGCGCCAGCAGCTACCGGGGACAGGTCCTGGAGGAGCAGTACTTC. Its protein product is CASSYRGQVLEEQYF.

This clone has a handful of counts. V gene TRBV19 combines with J gene TRBJ2-1, with 8 bases fitting TRBD1. Unmatched junction bases numbered 4, after V lost 3 bases and J lost 6 bases. The germline V gene encodes CDR1 LNHDA and CDR2 SQIVND (reference sequence). The CDR3 is made up of 14 amino acids. The CDR3 protein is CASSIGQGANEQFF. The CDR3 nucleotides read TGTGCCAGTAGTATCGGGCAGGGGGCCAATGAGCAGTTCTTC. Together with reference TRBV19 and TRBJ2-1, the CDR3 gives the full variable domain: DGGITQSPKYLFRKEGQNVTLSCEQNLNHDAMYWYRQDPGQGLRLIYYSQIVNDFQKGDIAEGYSVSREKKESFPLTVTSAQKNPTAFYLCASSIGQGANEQFFGPGTRLTVL.

The chain has TRBV7-9 and TRBJ2-5; 7 bases agree with TRBD1. J lost 4 bases, V lost 1 base, and 6 bases had no gene match. The CDR3 consists of 15 residues. Germline V CDR1 and CDR2: SEHNR, FQNEAQ (reference sequence). The CDR3 here is CASSLGGGPAETQYF. For the CDR3, the DNA is TGTGCCAGCAGCTTAGGAGGGGGCCCCGCAGAGACCCAGTACTTC.

The sample holds a few counts of this clone. The gene calls are TRBV14 and TRBJ1-1; D perhaps matches TRBD1 (6 bases). Between the trimmed V and J ends, which lost 0 bases and 5 bases, there was a span of 10 bases. This CDR3 contains 14 residues. Germline lookup yields CDR1 SGHDN and CDR2 FVKESK. The CDR3 protein is CASSQDQGLTEAFF. The CDR3 nucleotides read TGTGCCAGCAGCCAAGACCAGGGGCTAACTGAAGCTTTCTTT.

This clone has just a few counts. In the same sample, other DNA sequences code for this CDR3. The chain has TRBV18 and TRBJ1-1, with D unresolved. Germline assignment: CDR1 KGHSH and CDR2 LQKENI. The CDR3 totals 11 residues. Deletions cut 6 bases from V and 2 bases from J, with 4 bases between. The CDR3, as DNA: TGTGCCAGCTCCCTAAACACTGAAGCTTTCTTT. Translating it yields CASSLNTEAFF. Full variable domain (missing parts from reference TRBV18 and TRBJ1-1): NAGVMQNPRHLVRRRGQEARLRCSPMKGHSHVYWYRQLPEEGLKFMVYLQKENIIDESGMPKERFSAEFPKEGPSILRIQQVVRGDSAAYFCASSLNTEAFFGQGTRLTVV.

The chain carries TRBV5-4 and TRBJ1-1, with 10 positions matching TRBD1. In germline, CDR1 is SGHNT, CDR2 YYREEE (reference sequence). CDR3 length equals 14 residues. V was clipped by 5 bases and J by 6 bases; unmatched bases: 7. The CDR3 DNA reads as TGTGCCAGCAGACTTGACAGGGGGCTAGCTGAAGCTTTCTTT. Its translation: CASRLDRGLAEAFF.

The gene calls are TRBV5-1 and TRBJ2-5; D might be TRBD1 (5 bases). V was trimmed by 1 base and J by 4 bases, leaving 14 bases between them. The CDR3 sequence is 15 residues long. Per the germline V gene, CDR1 is SGHRS and CDR2 is YFSETQ. CDR3: CASSLQTAPRETQYF. For the CDR3, the DNA is TGCGCCAGCAGCTTGCAGACAGCCCCAAGAGAGACCCAGTACTTC.

This clone was seen just once. The chain has TRBV6-5 and TRBJ1-1, with TRBD1 matching over 8 bases. With V trimmed by 5 bases and J by 8 bases, 7 bases remained unmatched. The CDR3 has 13 amino acids. Germline loops: CDR1 MNHEY, CDR2 SVGAGI. CDR3 protein: CASSQGQAREAFF. As DNA, the CDR3 is TGTGCCAGCAGTCAGGGACAGGCACGGGAAGCTTTCTTT.

This clone was counted between two and nine times. The CDR3 DNA sequence: TGTGCCAGCAGCCCCCGGGACAGGGCACCTTACGAGCAGTACTTC. It is translated as CASSPRDRAPYEQYF. The rearrangement links TRBV13 to TRBJ2-7, with TRBD1 identical over 9 bases. Germline V gene data show CDR1 as PRHDT and CDR2 as FYEKMQ (reference sequence). J gave up 4 bases and V 5 bases, and 9 bases lay outside the gene matches. This CDR3 spans 15 amino acids.

This clone was seen at least ten times. V is TRBV7-9 and J is TRBJ2-3; D perhaps matches TRBD2 (5 bases). V lost 1 base and J 6 bases, leaving 8 bases between the germline ends. Germline loops: CDR1 SEHNR, CDR2 FQNEAQ (reference sequence). This CDR3 is 13 amino acids long. For the CDR3, the DNA is TGTGCCAGCAGCTTAGGTTCGGGGGATACGCAGTATTTT. Its translation: CASSLGSGDTQYF.

The CDR3 sequence: CASSPGISEAGEAFF. DNA for the CDR3: TGTGCCAGCTCACCAGGAATCAGTGAAGCAGGGGAAGCTTTCTTT. The chain is built from TRBV18 and TRBJ1-1, with D possibly being TRBD1 (5 bases). This CDR3 comprises 15 residues. V lost 2 bases to trimming and J lost 8 bases, with 18 bases between them. Germline V gives CDR1 KGHSH, CDR2 LQKENI.

This chain links TRBV9 with TRBJ2-1, with TRBD2 identical over 8 bases. The germline gives CDR1 SGDLS, CDR2 YYNGEE. V dropped 0 bases and J dropped 3; count of bases not matched to a gene: 11. CDR3 length equals 18 residues. CDR3 sequence: CASSVAGGSSPHYNEQFF. The CDR3 DNA reads as TGTGCCAGCAGCGTAGCGGGAGGGTCTTCCCCGCACTACAATGAGCAGTTCTTC. Supplemented by reference TRBV9 and TRBJ2-1, the full variable domain reads DSGVTQTPKHLITATGQRVTLRCSPRSGDLSVYWYQQSLDQGLQFLIQYYNGEERAKGNILERFSAQQFPDLHSELNLSSLELGDSALYFCASSVAGGSSPHYNEQFFGPGTRLTVL.

CDR3 sequence (DNA): TGTGCCAGCTCACCGGGGCAGGGGGTTACCTACGAGCAGTACTTC. This translates into CASSPGQGVTYEQYF. The gene calls are TRBV18 and TRBJ2-7; 7 nucleotides line up with TRBD1. From germline, CDR1 is KGHSH and CDR2 LQKENI. V shed 3 bases and J 2 bases; nucleotides not matched to a gene: 7. This CDR3 has 15 amino acids.

In its sample, this clone was seen a few times. The chain couples TRBV7-2 to TRBJ2-7, with D perhaps TRBD2 (6 bases). V dropped 2 bases and J dropped 1 base, with 12 bases sitting between them. This CDR3 has 15 residues. Germline-derived CDR1 and CDR2 are SGHTA and FQGNSA. CDR3 sequence (DNA): TGTGCCAGCAGCTTACGGCTCGGGGGTTCCTACGAGCAGTACTTC. This gives the protein CASSLRLGGSYEQYF.

This clone was seen more than once but under ten times. V gene TRBV29-1 combines with J gene TRBJ1-5, with a weak D call TRBD1 (6 bases). Germline assignment: CDR1 SQVTM and CDR2 ANQGSEA. The V end was cut by 4 bases, the J end by 2 bases, with 12 bases between. CDR3 length equals 14 residues. The CDR3 region is CSVVPEGGNQPQHF. CDR3 in DNA: TGCAGCGTTGTTCCTGAGGGGGGCAATCAGCCCCAGCATTTT.

As regards this clone: This specimen includes other DNA sequences encoding the same CDR3. The chain is built from TRBV5-4 and TRBJ2-3; 8 nucleotides align to TRBD2. Unmatched junction bases numbered 2, after V lost 2 bases and J lost 6 bases. The germline CDR1 and CDR2 sequences are SGHNT and YYREEE (reference sequence). CDR3 length: 13 amino acids. The CDR3 is CASSFPGGDTQYF. The CDR3 DNA follows: TGTGCCAGCAGCTTTCCGGGGGGGGATACGCAGTATTTT.

The chain uses TRBV7-2 and TRBJ1-1; 10 positions agree with TRBD1. The CDR3 sequence is 15 residues long. V lost 5 bases, J lost 5 bases, and 8 bases stayed unmatched. Germline V gene data show CDR1 as SGHTA and CDR2 as FQGNSA. CDR3 loop: CASSPGQGSWTEAFF. DNA for the CDR3: TGTGCCAGCAGCCCGGGACAGGGGTCGTGGACTGAAGCTTTCTTT.

The chain employs TRBV9 and TRBJ2-1; 7 positions match TRBD1. Germline-derived CDR1 and CDR2 are SGDLS and YYNGEE. The ends lost 7 bases at V and 2 bases at J; junction bases unmatched: 9. This CDR3 has 15 residues. CDR3 sequence reads: CASRRGDSTYNEQFF. CDR3 in DNA: TGTGCCAGCCGCCGTGGGGACAGCACCTACAATGAGCAGTTCTTC.

This clone appeared a few times. The chain has TRBV11-2 and TRBJ2-1; 8 bases map to TRBD1. The CDR3 covers 14 residues. From germline, CDR1 is SGHAT and CDR2 FQNNGV. The V segment lost 5 bases and the J segment 8 bases; nucleotides outside the gene matches: 8. CDR3 in amino acids: CASSVSGQGDEQFF. CDR3 sequence (DNA): TGTGCCAGCAGCGTATCAGGACAGGGAGATGAGCAGTTCTTC.

The chain couples TRBV19 to TRBJ1-2; TRBD1 is a possible D gene (6 bases). Germline V gene lookup returns CDR1 LNHDA and CDR2 SQIVND (reference sequence). Trimming shortened V by 5 bases and J by 4 bases, and 14 bases separated the two germline ends. The CDR3 has 14 residues. The DNA of the CDR3 is TGTGCCAGTAGTTCACAGGGAGAATTCTATGGCTACACCTTC. Translating gives CASSSQGEFYGYTF.

The chain is built from TRBV4-3 and TRBJ2-3; 7 bases are shared with TRBD2. The J segment lost 2 bases and the V segment lost 1 base, leaving 12 bases of the junction unmatched. Germline V CDR1 and CDR2: LGHNA, YSLEER. CDR3 length equals 18 residues. The CDR3, as DNA: TGCGCCAGCAGCCAAGTGGGAGGGCTCCAAGGAGTCACAGATACGCAGTATTTT. This translates into CASSQVGGLQGVTDTQYF.

In its sample, this clone was seen a few times. This chain joins TRBV7-9 and TRBJ2-1, with 10 bases that match TRBD2. The CDR3 spans 14 residues. V trimming: 3 bases; J trimming: 8 bases; junction bases outside the gene matches: 4. Per germline, CDR1 SEHNR and CDR2 FQNEAQ (reference sequence). In nucleotides, the CDR3 is TGTGCCAGCAGCTTGTCTAGCGGGGGTTATGAGCAGTTCTTC. As protein: CASSLSSGGYEQFF. Drawing the rest from reference TRBV7-9 and TRBJ2-1, the complete variable domain is DTGVSQNPRHKITKRGQNVTFRCDPISEHNRLYWYRQTLGQGPEFLTYFQNEAQLEKSRLLSDRFSAERPKGSFSTLEIQRTEQGDSAMYLCASSLSSGGYEQFFGPGTRLTVL.

This clone has only a few counts. The rearrangement uses TRBV6-1 and TRBJ1-1; the match to TRBD1 covers 7 bases. CDR1 is MNHNS and CDR2 is SASEGT in the germline V gene. CDR3 size: 17 residues. Germline trimming cut 1 base from V and 11 bases from J; bases unmatched to any gene: 19. DNA of the CDR3: TGTGCCAGCAGTGAAGGACGGGACAGCCCGGGAAGGCGTCGGGCTTTCTTT. This codes for CASSEGRDSPGRRRAFF.

This clone turned up a few times. The chain combines TRBV12-5 with TRBJ1-4; perhaps TRBD1 as D (6 bases). Between the trimmed V and J ends, which lost 2 bases and 7 bases, there was a span of 26 bases. The CDR3 totals 19 residues. CDR1 is LGHNT, CDR2 FRNRAP, per germline. The CDR3 DNA reads as TGTGCTAGTGGTTTGCCCAGGAACGACAGGTCTCCAGGAGGTGAAAAACTGTTTTTT. Translated: CASGLPRNDRSPGGEKLFF.

This clone was seen only a few times. The chain is built from TRBV9 and TRBJ2-5; 15 bases map to TRBD2. Germline loops: CDR1 SGDLS, CDR2 YYNGEE. The CDR3 is made up of 18 amino acids. Unmatched junction bases numbered 12, after V lost 4 bases and J lost 5 bases. The chain's CDR3 is CASSRNHRTSGGAETQYF. CDR3 coding DNA: TGTGCCAGCAGCCGAAACCACCGGACTAGCGGGGGGGCGGAGACCCAGTACTTC.

This clone was counted between two and nine times. J is TRBJ1-6 and V is TRBV7-2, with D uncertain. This CDR3 is built from 15 residues. CDR1 and CDR2 from the germline V gene are SGHTA and FQGNSA. Between the trimmed V and J ends, which lost 7 bases and 4 bases, there was a span of 14 bases. CDR3 region: CASTREASYNSPLHF. CDR3 bases: TGTGCCAGCACCCGGGAGGCCTCATATAATTCACCCCTCCACTTT. The full variable domain, in which reference TRBV7-2 and TRBJ1-6 provide the parts outside the CDR3, is GAGVSQSPSNKVTEKGKDVELRCDPISGHTALYWYRQSLGQGLEFLIYFQGNSAPDKSGLPSDRFSAERTGGSVSTLTIQRTQQEDSAVYLCASTREASYNSPLHFGNGTRLTVT.

The rearrangement joins TRBV7-8 to TRBJ2-7; D is possibly TRBD2 (7 bases). Germline CDR1 reads SGHVS; CDR2 reads FQNEAQ. This CDR3 spans 15 amino acids. V lost 2 bases to trimming and J lost 3 bases, with 14 bases between them. The CDR3 spells CASSLRAGEGYEQYF. DNA for the CDR3: TGTGCCAGCAGCTTAAGGGCAGGGGAGGGCTACGAGCAGTACTTC. The full variable domain, its missing parts supplied by reference TRBV7-8 and TRBJ2-7, is GAGVSQSPRYKVAKRGQDVALRCDPISGHVSLFWYQQALGQGPEFLTYFQNEAQLDKSGLPSDRFFAERPEGSVSTLKIQRTQQEDSAVYLCASSLRAGEGYEQYFGPGTRLTVT.

The table lists this clone with a few counts. This chain links TRBV5-4 with TRBJ2-1; 7 bases are a match to TRBD1. The junction had 6 bases not matched to a gene; V was cut back by 4 bases and J by 5 bases. CDR1 is SGHNT, CDR2 YYREEE, per germline (reference sequence). The CDR3 has 14 residues. CDR3 residues: CASSAVGGHNEQFF. The CDR3 nucleotides read TGTGCCAGCAGCGCCGTAGGGGGCCACAATGAGCAGTTCTTC.

There are a few counts of this clone. The chain employs TRBV10-3 and TRBJ1-1; D is uncertain. Germline V gene data show CDR1 as ENHRY and CDR2 as SYGVKD. Trimming stripped 7 bases from V and 5 bases from J, with 14 bases between. CDR3 length equals 13 residues. Here the CDR3 reads CAIMERERTEAFF. The CDR3 nucleotides read TGTGCCATCATGGAGAGGGAGCGGACTGAAGCTTTCTTT.

V gene TRBV5-1 combines with J gene TRBJ2-5; 9 bases map to TRBD2. This CDR3 contains 15 residues. Trimming removed 0 bases from V and 3 bases from J; junction bases left unmatched: 3. Germline CDR1 SGHRS, CDR2 YFSETQ. The chain's CDR3 is CASSLGGGAEETQYF. Here the CDR3 DNA reads TGCGCCAGCAGCTTGGGCGGGGGGGCCGAAGAGACCCAGTACTTC.